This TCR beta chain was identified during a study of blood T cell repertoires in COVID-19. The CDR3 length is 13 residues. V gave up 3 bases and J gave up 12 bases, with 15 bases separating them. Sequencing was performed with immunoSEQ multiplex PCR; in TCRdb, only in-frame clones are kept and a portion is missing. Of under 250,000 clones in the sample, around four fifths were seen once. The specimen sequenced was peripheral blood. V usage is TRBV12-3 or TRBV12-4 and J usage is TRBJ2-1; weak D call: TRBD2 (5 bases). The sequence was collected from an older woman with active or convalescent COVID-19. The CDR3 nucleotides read TGTGCCAGCAGTTTTACACCTGTAGAGGGGCAGTTCTTC. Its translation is CASSFTPVEGQFF.